The clone carrying this T cell receptor beta chain was seen only a few times. What it binds is not known. The data were obtained in a study of T-cell reconstitution after alpha-beta-depleted transplantation in children. Study results and limitations: Several hundred expanded graft clones reportedly supplied alpha-beta T cells about two months after transplant. Diversity of TCRbeta at day 60 was high in some patients, arising from surviving recipient T cells and thymic progenitors. T-cell counts and diversity at one year post-transplant came mainly from newly produced T cells.

V was clipped by 5 bases and J by 4 bases; unmatched bases: 11. In germline, CDR1 is MNHEY, CDR2 SMNVEV (reference sequence). CDR3 length: 17 amino acids. The library targeted TCRbeta and was prepared with unique molecular identifiers. Using its own MiXCR run on the PCR reads, TCRdb lists one record per CDR3 protein. The sample consists of about 980,000 distinct CDR3 sequences, about 29% of them appearing once. The receptor comes from a boy younger than two who had a stem cell transplant for SCID, so the T cells may come from the graft donor. This specimen was PBMCs, mostly from graft donor cells, taken 360 days after TCRalphabeta/CD19-depleted stem cell transplant. The V gene is TRBV27, the J gene TRBJ1-1, with 12 bases matching TRBD1. CDR3 loop: CASSRPGQGAKATEAFF. In nucleotides, the CDR3 is TGTGCCAGCAGTCGCCCGGGACAGGGGGCAAAGGCCACTGAAGCTTTCTTT.